A single sample gave rise to the 13 T cell receptor beta chains below, sequenced in a study of cytomegalovirus exposure and HLA in healthy donors. PCR amplification relied on 60 Vbeta primers (plus 13 Jbeta primers). Profiled with immunoSEQ multiplex PCR; TCRdb holds only in-frame clones, not every one. The sample has around 160,000 clones; roughly 79% are singletons. The sequencing sample was made of PBMCs. Every receptor here comes from a man aged 18 to 30 in good health and CMV-seropositive.

V usage is TRBV5-1 and J usage is TRBJ2-4, with TRBD1 matching over 10 bases. CDR1 and CDR2 from the germline V gene are SGHRS and YFSETQ. Trimming at V came to 4 bases and at J to 9 bases, leaving 7 bases not matched to a gene. There are 14 residues in the CDR3. The CDR3: CASSTGTGVGIQYF. DNA of the CDR3: TGCGCCAGCAGCACCGGGACAGGGGTCGGCATTCAGTACTTC.

The rearrangement uses TRBV18 and TRBJ2-7, with D perhaps TRBD2 (7 bases). Trimming took 3 bases from V and 1 from J, leaving 25 bases between them. The CDR3 spans 19 residues. CDR1 and CDR2 from the germline V gene are KGHSH and LQKENI. CDR3 nucleotides: TGTGCCAGCTCACCCCTTAGGAGTGGGGGGGCCGGAAGATCCTACGAGCAGTACTTC. This gives the protein CASSPLRSGGAGRSYEQYF.

The table lists this clone with a few counts. The chain links TRBV11-2 to TRBJ2-2; possibly TRBD2 for D (5 bases). V lost 5 bases, J lost 5 bases, and 15 bases lay in between. This CDR3 has 15 amino acids. Germline CDR1 reads SGHAT; CDR2 reads FQNNGV. CDR3 region: CASSPLAGKTGELFF. The DNA for the CDR3 is TGTGCCAGCAGCCCTCTTGCGGGCAAGACCGGGGAGCTGTTTTTT.

This chain uses TRBV5-4 with TRBJ1-2, with unresolved D. CDR3 length equals 14 residues. V lost 4 bases and J 3 bases, leaving 13 bases between the germline ends. Per the germline V gene, CDR1 is SGHNT and CDR2 is YYREEE (reference sequence). CDR3 in amino acids: CASSLSGSHYGYTF. CDR3 DNA: TGTGCCAGCAGCCTATCCGGGTCGCACTATGGCTACACCTTC.

V and J are TRBV5-6 and TRBJ1-5; D is undetermined. Germline lookup yields CDR1 SGHDT and CDR2 YYEEEE. The CDR3 contains 15 residues. Deletions cut 4 bases from V and 1 base from J, with 12 bases between. CDR3 amino acids: CASSPSIGSNQPQHF. The CDR3 DNA follows: TGTGCCAGCAGCCCTAGTATCGGCAGCAATCAGCCCCAGCATTTT.

The rearrangement joins TRBV6-6 to TRBJ2-2; 7 nucleotides line up with TRBD1. Germline values: CDR1 MNHNY, CDR2 SVGAGI (reference sequence). CDR3 length equals 12 residues. Trimming took 6 bases from V and 8 from J; bases not matched to a gene: 3. As DNA, the CDR3 is TGTGCCAGCAGCTCAGGGGGAGGGGAGCTGTTTTTT. This encodes CASSSGGGELFF.

The chain links TRBV4-1 to TRBJ1-4; 9 bases fit TRBD1. Germline CDR1 and CDR2: MGHRA and YSYEKL. The CDR3 has 18 amino acids. V shed 6 bases and J 8 bases; nucleotides not matched to a gene: 19. CDR3 sequence (DNA): TGCGCCAGCAGTCGTTCGCACCGGGACAGGGTTCAGAAAGAAAAACTGTTTTTT. Protein product: CASSRSHRDRVQKEKLFF.

The chain employs TRBV7-2 and TRBJ2-7; perhaps TRBD2 as D (6 bases). Trimming removed 6 bases at V and 5 bases at J, with 20 bases between. The CDR3 runs 15 residues. The germline CDR1 and CDR2 sequences are SGHTA and FQGNSA. The CDR3 nucleotides are TGTGCCAGCAGACTATCCTTGGGCGGAGGGGACGAGCAGTACTTC. It encodes CASRLSLGGGDEQYF. The variable domain in full, completed from reference TRBV7-2 and TRBJ2-7, reads GAGVSQSPSNKVTEKGKDVELRCDPISGHTALYWYRQSLGQGLEFLIYFQGNSAPDKSGLPSDRFSAERTGGSVSTLTIQRTQQEDSAVYLCASRLSLGGGDEQYFGPGTRLTVT.

This chain uses TRBV29-1 with TRBJ2-3; D is perhaps TRBD1 (5 bases). V gave up 2 bases and J gave up 1 base, with 10 bases separating them. Germline loops: CDR1 SQVTM, CDR2 ANQGSEA. This CDR3 spans 14 amino acids. The CDR3 region has the DNA TGCAGCGTTGAAAGGGGTAAGGGCACAGATACGCAGTATTTT. The encoded protein is CSVERGKGTDTQYF.

The chain carries TRBV4-3 and TRBJ2-1; 12 positions match TRBD2. Per germline, CDR1 LGHNA and CDR2 YSLEER. CDR3 size: 15 residues. The V gene end was trimmed by 3 bases and the J gene end by 5 bases; junction bases not matched to a gene: 2. CDR3: CASSHRLAGDNEQFF. The CDR3 DNA reads TGCGCCAGCAGCCACCGACTAGCGGGAGACAATGAGCAGTTCTTC.

This rearrangement joins TRBV6-1 to TRBJ2-1; 13 nucleotides line up with TRBD2. The germline CDR1 and CDR2 sequences are MNHNS and SASEGT. This CDR3 region has 18 residues. Unmatched junction bases numbered 10, after V lost 0 bases and J lost 8 bases. CDR3 coding DNA: TGTGCCAGCAGTGAAGCCCGGACTAGCGGGAGCAGTGACGATGAGCAGTTCTTC. It yields the protein CASSEARTSGSSDDEQFF.

The chain employs TRBV11-2 and TRBJ2-2, with 9 nucleotides matching TRBD1. V trimming: 6 bases; J trimming: 5 bases; junction bases outside the gene matches: 4. Germline V gene lookup returns CDR1 SGHAT and CDR2 FQNNGV. This CDR3 region has 14 residues. The CDR3 coding sequence is TGTGCCAGCAGGGGGACAGGGTCGACCGGGGAGCTGTTTTTT. Translation gives CASRGTGSTGELFF. Full variable domain (outside the CDR3, taken from reference TRBV11-2 and TRBJ2-2): EAGVAQSPRYKIIEKRQSVAFWCNPISGHATLYWYQQILGQGPKLLIQFQNNGVVDDSQLPKDRFSAERLKGVDSTLKIQPAKLEDSAVYLCASRGTGSTGELFFGEGSRLTVL.

This clone was seen a single time. This sequence joins TRBV6-6 and TRBJ1-1; D may be TRBD1 (5 bases). The length of the CDR3 is 12 residues. CDR1 MNHNY and CDR2 SVGAGI come from the germline V gene (reference sequence). Trimming stripped 2 bases from V and 10 bases from J, with 11 bases between. The CDR3 loop is CASSYGTLSAFF. CDR3 nucleotides: TGTGCCAGCAGTTACGGGACTCTTTCAGCTTTCTTT.